This TCR beta chain originates from a study of neoadjuvant nivolumab and ipilimumab in lung cancer. The wider study: Nivolumab 3 mg/kg was given days 1, 15 and 29, plus ipilimumab 1 mg/kg day 1 in combination.

The V and J ends lost 5 bases and 4 bases respectively, with 15 bases between them. The CDR3 is made up of 14 amino acids. Looked up from germline, CDR1 is SGHNT and CDR2 is YYREEE (reference sequence). TCRdb keeps only in-frame clones here, not all; method: immunoSEQ multiplex PCR. The table lists about 26,000 clones, less than 90% of them singletons. This clone was seen only a few times. The clonotype originates from an adult with non-small cell lung cancer. Sequenced here: peripheral blood, sampled before neoadjuvant nivolumab, alone or with ipilimumab. The genes are TRBV5-4 and TRBJ2-5, with a tentative D call TRBD2 (7 bases). CDR3 DNA: TGTGCCAGCAGTTCACGGGGGGCCCTAGAGACCCAGTACTTC. This gives the protein CASSSRGALETQYF.